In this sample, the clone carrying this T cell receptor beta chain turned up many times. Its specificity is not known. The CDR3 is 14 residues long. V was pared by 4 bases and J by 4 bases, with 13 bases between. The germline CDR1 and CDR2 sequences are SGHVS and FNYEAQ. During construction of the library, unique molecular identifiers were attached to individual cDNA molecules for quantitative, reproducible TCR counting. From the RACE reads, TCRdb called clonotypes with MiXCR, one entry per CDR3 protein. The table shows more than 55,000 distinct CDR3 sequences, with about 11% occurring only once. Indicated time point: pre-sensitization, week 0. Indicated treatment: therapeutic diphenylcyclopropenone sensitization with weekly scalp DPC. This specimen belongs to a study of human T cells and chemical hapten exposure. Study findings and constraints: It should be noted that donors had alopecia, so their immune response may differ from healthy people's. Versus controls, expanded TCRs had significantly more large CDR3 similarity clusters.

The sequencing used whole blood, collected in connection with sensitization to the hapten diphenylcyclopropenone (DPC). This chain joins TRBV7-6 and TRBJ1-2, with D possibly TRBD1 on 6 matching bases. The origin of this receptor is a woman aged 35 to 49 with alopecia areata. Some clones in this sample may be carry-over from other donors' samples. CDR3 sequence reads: CASSSGAWGYGYTF. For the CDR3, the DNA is TGTGCCAGCAGCTCGGGGGCCTGGGGCTATGGCTACACCTTC.